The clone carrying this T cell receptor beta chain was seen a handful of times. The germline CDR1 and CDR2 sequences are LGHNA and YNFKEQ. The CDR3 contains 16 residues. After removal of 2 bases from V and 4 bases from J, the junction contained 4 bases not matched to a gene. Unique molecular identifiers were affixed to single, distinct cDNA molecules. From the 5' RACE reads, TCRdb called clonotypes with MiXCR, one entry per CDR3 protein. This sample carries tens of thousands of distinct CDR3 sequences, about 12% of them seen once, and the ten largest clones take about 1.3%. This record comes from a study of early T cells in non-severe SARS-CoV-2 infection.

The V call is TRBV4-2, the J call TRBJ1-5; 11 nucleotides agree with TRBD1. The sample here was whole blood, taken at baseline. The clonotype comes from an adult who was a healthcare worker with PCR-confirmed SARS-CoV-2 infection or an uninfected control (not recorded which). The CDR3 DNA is TGTGCCAGCAGCCAATCAGGACAGGGGGCGAATCAGCCCCAGCATTTT. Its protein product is CASSQSGQGANQPQHF.